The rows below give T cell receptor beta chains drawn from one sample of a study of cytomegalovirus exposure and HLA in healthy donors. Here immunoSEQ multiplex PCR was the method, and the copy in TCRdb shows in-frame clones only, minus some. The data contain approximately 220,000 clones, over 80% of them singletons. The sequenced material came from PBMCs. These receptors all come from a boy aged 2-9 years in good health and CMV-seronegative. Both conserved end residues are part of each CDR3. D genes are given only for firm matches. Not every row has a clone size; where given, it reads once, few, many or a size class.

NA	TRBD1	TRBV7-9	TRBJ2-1	CASSPPRGTAHNEQFF	TGTGCCAGCAGCCCACCCCGTGGGACAGCACACAATGAGCAGTTCTTC
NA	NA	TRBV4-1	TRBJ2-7	CASSRGTAYEQYF	TGCGCCAGCAGCCGCGGGACTGCCTACGAGCAGTACTTC
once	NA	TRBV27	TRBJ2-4	CASSLSGSLNIQYF	TGTGCCAGCAGTTTGTCCGGTTCCTTAAACATTCAGTACTTC
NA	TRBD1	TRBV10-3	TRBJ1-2	CAISDRETGTANYGYTF	TGTGCCATCAGTGATCGGGAGACCGGGACAGCCAACTATGGCTACACCTTC
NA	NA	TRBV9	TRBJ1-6	CASSVDWDSLPLHF	TGTGCCAGCAGCGTGGACTGGGACTCATTACCCCTCCACTTT
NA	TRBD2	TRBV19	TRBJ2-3	CASSVSGGGDTQYF	TGTGCCAGTAGTGTCAGCGGGGGGGGAGATACGCAGTATTTT
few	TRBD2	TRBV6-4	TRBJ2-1	CASSDRGLAGGPRGEQFF	TGTGCCAGCAGTGACCGGGGACTAGCGGGAGGGCCAAGAGGTGAGCAGTTCTTC
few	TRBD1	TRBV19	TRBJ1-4	CASSRDRENEKLFF	TGTGCCAGTAGTAGGGACAGGGAAAATGAAAAACTGTTTTTT
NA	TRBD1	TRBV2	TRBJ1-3	CASSPPGTGAGNTIYF	TGTGCCAGCAGTCCGCCCGGGACAGGGGCTGGAAACACCATATATTTT
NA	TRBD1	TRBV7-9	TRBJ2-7	CASSPQGLSTYEQYF	TGTGCCAGCAGCCCACAGGGGCTAAGTACCTACGAGCAGTACTTC
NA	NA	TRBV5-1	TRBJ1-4	CASSLLPATNEKLFF	TGCGCCAGCAGCTTGTTGCCAGCAACTAATGAAAAACTGTTTTTT
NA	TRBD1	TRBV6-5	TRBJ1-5	CASSYSDRGQPQHF	TGTGCCAGCAGTTACTCCGACAGGGGTCAGCCCCAGCATTTT
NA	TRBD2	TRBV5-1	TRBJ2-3	CASSLAGSADTQYF	TGCGCCAGCAGCCTAGCGGGGAGCGCGGATACGCAGTATTTT
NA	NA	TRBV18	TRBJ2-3	CASSTDTQYF	TGTGCCAGTTCTACAGATACGCAGTATTTT
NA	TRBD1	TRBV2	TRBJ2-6	CASRKTYEWDRVTGANVLTF	TGTGCCAGCAGAAAAACTTACGAGTGGGACAGGGTGACCGGGGCCAACGTCCTGACTTTC
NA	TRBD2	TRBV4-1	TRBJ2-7	CASSQGLAGAGQYF	TGCGCCAGCAGCCAAGGACTAGCGGGAGCAGGGCAGTACTTC
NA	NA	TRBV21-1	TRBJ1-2	CASSRQGTDYGYTF	TGTGCCAGCAGCCGACAGGGTACAGACTATGGCTACACCTTC
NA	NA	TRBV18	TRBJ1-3	CASSPGSSGNTIYF	TGTGCCAGCTCACCAGGGAGCTCTGGAAACACCATATATTTT
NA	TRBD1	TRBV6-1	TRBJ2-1	CASSQGVNYNEQFF	TGTGCCAGCAGCCAGGGGGTAAACTACAATGAGCAGTTCTTC
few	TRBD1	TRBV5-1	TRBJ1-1	CASSRGSGQEAFF	TGCGCCAGCAGTAGGGGGTCGGGACAGGAAGCTTTCTTT
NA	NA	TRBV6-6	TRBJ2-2	CASSYKGGSNTGELFF	TGTGCCAGCAGTTACAAGGGCGGGTCGAACACCGGGGAGCTGTTTTTT
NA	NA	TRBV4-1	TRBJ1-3	CASSQDSRNSGNTIYF	TGCGCCAGCAGCCAAGATAGCCGGAACTCTGGAAACACCATATATTTT
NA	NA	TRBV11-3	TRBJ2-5	CASSHTQGETQYF	TGTGCCAGCAGCCACACTCAGGGTGAGACCCAGTACTTC
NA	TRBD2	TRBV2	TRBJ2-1	CASGRTSGGNEQFF	TGTGCCAGCGGGAGGACTAGCGGGGGCAATGAGCAGTTCTTC
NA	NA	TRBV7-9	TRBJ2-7	CASSPSGGSQYF	TGTGCCAGCAGCCCATCAGGAGGGTCACAGTACTTC
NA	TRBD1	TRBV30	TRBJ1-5	CAWSDRVNQPQHF	TGTGCCTGGAGCGACAGGGTCAATCAGCCCCAGCATTTT
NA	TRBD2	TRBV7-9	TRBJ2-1	CASSLQVSGSVANEQFF	TGTGCCAGCAGCTTACAAGTTAGCGGGAGTGTCGCCAATGAGCAGTTCTTC
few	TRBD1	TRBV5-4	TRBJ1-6	CASSSDRVNSPLHF	TGTGCCAGCAGCTCGGACAGGGTTAATTCACCCCTCCACTTT
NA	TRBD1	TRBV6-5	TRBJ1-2	CASSRQGDYGYTF	TGTGCCAGCAGCCGTCAGGGGGACTATGGCTACACCTTC